This T cell receptor (beta chain) was identified during a study of CD8+ T cells in alopecia areata. RNA extraction was followed by reverse transcription into cDNA, which acted as the sequencing template. Clones were read by immunoSEQ multiplex PCR, and TCRdb kept only the in-frame ones, dropping some. The sample holds about 210,000 clones, less than 65% seen once. The V end was cut by 0 bases, the J end by 5 bases, with 10 bases between. Germline CDR1 reads LGHNA; CDR2 reads YSLEER. The CDR3 is 14 residues long. This clone was detected only a few times. The treatment denotes: oral pan-JAK inhibitor, 5-10 mg twice daily.

This sequence was found in a human donor with alopecia areata. The rearrangement links TRBV4-3 to TRBJ2-5; D uncertain. The specimen comprised CD4+ T cells sorted from blood, sampled at week 4, from a patient treated with tofacitinib. CDR3: CASSQDLDRETQYF. CDR3 sequence (DNA): TGCGCCAGCAGCCAAGATCTGGACCGTGAGACCCAGTACTTC.